A single sample gave rise to the 29 T cell receptor beta chains below, sequenced in a study of blood T cell repertoires in COVID-19. TCRdb's copy holds only in-frame clones and misses some; the assay was immunoSEQ multiplex PCR. The sample includes some 300,000 clones, around 90% of them seen just once. Sequenced input: PBMCs or T cells enriched from blood (not recorded which). The source is a woman under 40 who had recovered from COVID-19.

This clone was observed once. The chain carries TRBV5-4 and TRBJ1-2; 7 nucleotides line up with TRBD1. The length of the CDR3 is 13 residues. Germline CDR1 SGHNT, CDR2 YYREEE (reference sequence). The ends lost 1 base at V and 3 bases at J; junction bases unmatched: 0. CDR3 sequence reads: CASSLTGDYGYTF. CDR3 bases: TGTGCCAGCAGCTTGACAGGGGACTATGGCTACACCTTC.

The CDR3 coding sequence is TGTGCCAGTAGTATTTCAGGGGCTAGCACAGATACGCAGTATTTT. It specifies CASSISGASTDTQYF. This chain connects TRBV19 to TRBJ2-3; possible D gene TRBD1, 6 bases. Germline loops: CDR1 LNHDA, CDR2 SQIVND (reference sequence). This CDR3 is 15 amino acids long. Trimming pared 3 bases from V and 0 bases from J, leaving 10 bases between.

The chain recombines TRBV27 with TRBJ2-5; 11 nucleotides line up with TRBD2. CDR1 and CDR2 (germline): MNHEY, SMNVEV (reference sequence). The J segment lost 2 bases and the V segment lost 6 bases, leaving 8 bases of the junction unmatched. CDR3 length: 16 residues. CDR3 DNA: TGTGCCAGCAGGAGACAACTAGCGGGGGCTCAAGAGACCCAGTACTTC. Translated, it gives CASRRQLAGAQETQYF.

V usage is TRBV7-2 and J usage is TRBJ1-2, with D possibly being TRBD1 (5 bases). The ends were cut back, 1 base at V and 0 bases at J, with 6 bases in the middle. This CDR3 is built from 14 residues. The V gene's germline CDR1 is SGHTA and CDR2 FQGNSA. DNA for the CDR3: TGTGCCAGCAGCTTAGGCAGGGCTAACTATGGCTACACCTTC. This gives the protein CASSLGRANYGYTF. The whole variable domain, remainder taken from reference TRBV7-2 and TRBJ1-2, is GAGVSQSPSNKVTEKGKDVELRCDPISGHTALYWYRQSLGQGLEFLIYFQGNSAPDKSGLPSDRFSAERTGGSVSTLTIQRTQQEDSAVYLCASSLGRANYGYTFGSGTRLTVV.

The chain employs TRBV15 and TRBJ2-1; D possibly corresponds to TRBD2 (6 bases). Germline assignment: CDR1 LNHNV and CDR2 YYDKDF (reference sequence). The CDR3 has 14 amino acids. Trimming removed 3 bases from V and 6 bases from J, with 12 bases in between. This CDR3 reads CATSRDPGANEQFF. The CDR3 coding sequence is TGTGCCACCAGCAGGGACCCGGGAGCCAATGAGCAGTTCTTC.

The V gene is TRBV4-1, the J gene TRBJ2-4, with 9 bases that match TRBD1. The CDR3 runs 15 residues. Trimming at V came to 1 base and at J to 7 bases, leaving 5 bases not matched to a gene. The germline gives CDR1 MGHRA, CDR2 YSYEKL. Written as DNA, the CDR3 is TGCGCCAGCAGCCAAGTTGGGACAGGGAGGAACATTCAGTACTTC. It encodes CASSQVGTGRNIQYF.

The chain links TRBV5-4 to TRBJ1-3, with TRBD1 as a possible D gene (6 bases). Looked up from germline, CDR1 is SGHNT and CDR2 is YYREEE (reference sequence). The V end was cut by 0 bases, the J end by 0 bases, with 10 bases between. The length of the CDR3 is 16 residues. CDR3 amino acids: CASSLGDTHSGNTIYF. Written as DNA, the CDR3 is TGTGCCAGCAGCTTGGGGGACACCCACTCTGGAAACACCATATATTTT.

The rearrangement links TRBV5-4 to TRBJ1-1, with D tentatively TRBD1 (6 bases). V lost 4 bases to trimming and J lost 5 bases, with 15 bases between them. CDR1 is SGHNT, CDR2 YYREEE, per germline (reference sequence). This CDR3 has 14 amino acids. CDR3 nucleotides: TGTGCCAGCAGCGTAACAGGGAGGGCGACTGAAGCTTTCTTT. Encoded protein: CASSVTGRATEAFF.

Only one count was recorded for this clone. The gene calls are TRBV29-1 and TRBJ2-6; no definite D call. V was pared by 6 bases and J by 0 bases, with 3 bases between. CDR1 and CDR2 from the germline V gene are SQVTM and ANQGSEA. This CDR3 has 12 residues. Here the CDR3 DNA reads TGCAGCGTCTTCTCTGGGGCCAACGTCCTGACTTTC. Its translation: CSVFSGANVLTF.

The chain joins TRBV11-2 to TRBJ2-1; perhaps TRBD2 as D (6 bases). V was clipped by 7 bases and J by 7 bases, with 17 bases between them. Germline CDR1 reads SGHAT; CDR2 reads FQNNGV. The CDR3 has 14 amino acids. CDR3 loop: CASNLVGGWNEQFF. The CDR3 nucleotides are TGTGCCAGCAATTTGGTGGGAGGTTGGAATGAGCAGTTCTTC.

The chain couples TRBV20-1 to TRBJ1-1; 7 bases are a match to TRBD1. The V and J ends lost 6 bases and 2 bases, in that order; junction bases with no gene match: 6. Germline V gene sequence: CDR1 DFQATT, CDR2 SNEGSKA (reference sequence). The CDR3 has 13 amino acids. CDR3 in DNA: TGCAGTGCGAGTGGACAGGTTAACACTGAAGCTTTCTTT. It translates to CSASGQVNTEAFF.

The chain recombines TRBV7-9 with TRBJ1-2; the D is unclear. The CDR3 consists of 13 residues. The ends were cut back, 2 bases at V and 0 bases at J, with 4 bases in the middle. CDR1 is SEHNR and CDR2 is FQNEAQ in the germline V gene (reference sequence). The chain's CDR3 is CASSLFTNYGYTF. The CDR3 DNA reads as TGTGCCAGCAGCTTATTTACTAACTATGGCTACACCTTC. Complete variable domain (other parts from reference TRBV7-9 and TRBJ1-2): DTGVSQNPRHKITKRGQNVTFRCDPISEHNRLYWYRQTLGQGPEFLTYFQNEAQLEKSRLLSDRFSAERPKGSFSTLEIQRTEQGDSAMYLCASSLFTNYGYTFGSGTRLTVV.

The chain links TRBV7-2 to TRBJ2-5; 9 positions agree with TRBD2. Germline loops: CDR1 SGHTA, CDR2 FQGNSA. J gave up 3 bases and V 2 bases, and 7 bases lay outside the gene matches. The CDR3 covers 16 residues. CDR3 sequence (DNA): TGTGCCAGCAGCTTAACGCTAGCGGGGTCCGAAGAGACCCAGTACTTC. This translates into CASSLTLAGSEETQYF.

The chain links TRBV3-1 (or the pseudogene TRBV3-2) to TRBJ2-2; the D gene is possibly TRBD2 (7 bases). This CDR3 is 15 amino acids long. Trimming shortened V by 1 base and J by 3 bases, and 9 bases separated the two germline ends. Germline V gene lookup returns CDR1 LGHDT and CDR2 YNNKEL (reference sequence). CDR3 sequence: CASSQGGGYTGELFF. The DNA for the CDR3 is TGTGCCAGCAGCCAAGGCGGGGGCTACACCGGGGAGCTGTTTTTT.

This chain uses TRBV19 with TRBJ1-2; D is unresolved. The germline V gene encodes CDR1 LNHDA and CDR2 SQIVND (reference sequence). The CDR3 runs to 13 residues. Trimming left V 10 bases short and J 2 bases short, with 14 bases between. CDR3 sequence: CATARAGNYGYTF. The DNA of the CDR3 is TGTGCCACCGCACGGGCGGGGAACTATGGCTACACCTTC.

This chain uses TRBV29-1 with TRBJ1-4; 10 positions match TRBD1. The germline V gene encodes CDR1 SQVTM and CDR2 ANQGSEA. The length of the CDR3 is 15 residues. The V gene end was trimmed by 0 bases and the J gene end by 5 bases; junction bases not matched to a gene: 3. The CDR3 protein is CSVEETDRGNEKLFF. In nucleotides, the CDR3 is TGCAGCGTTGAAGAAACGGACAGGGGGAATGAAAAACTGTTTTTT.

The rearrangement joins TRBV18 to TRBJ2-3; 10 bases agree with TRBD1. V was pared by 6 bases and J by 6 bases, with 9 bases of the junction left unmatched. The germline V gene encodes CDR1 KGHSH and CDR2 LQKENI. The CDR3 length is 15 residues. CDR3 DNA sequence: TGTGCCAGCTCCCTAGGACAGGGGGTATTTGATACGCAGTATTTT. Its translation: CASSLGQGVFDTQYF.

This clone was seen once. V usage is TRBV24-1 and J usage is TRBJ1-1; 10 positions agree with TRBD1. CDR1 and CDR2 from the germline V gene are KGHDR and SFDVKD. CDR3 length: 18 amino acids. The V and J ends lost 1 base and 0 bases, in that order; junction bases with no gene match: 7. The chain's CDR3 is CATSDFGDRGFMNTEAFF. In DNA form, the CDR3 reads TGTGCCACCAGTGATTTTGGGGACAGGGGCTTCATGAACACTGAAGCTTTCTTT.

The chain carries TRBV27 and TRBJ1-1; D unclear. The CDR3 loop spans 13 amino acids. V dropped 0 bases and J dropped 3 bases, with 5 bases sitting between them. Per the germline V gene, CDR1 is MNHEY and CDR2 is SMNVEV (reference sequence). This CDR3 reads CASSLSAYTEAFF. CDR3 nucleotide sequence: TGTGCCAGCAGTTTATCTGCGTACACTGAAGCTTTCTTT.

The gene calls are TRBV9 and TRBJ2-1; the match to TRBD2 covers 12 bases. The ends lost 0 bases at V and 5 bases at J; junction bases unmatched: 3. The germline V gene encodes CDR1 SGDLS and CDR2 YYNGEE. The CDR3 consists of 16 residues. CDR3 nucleotides: TGTGCCAGCAGCGTAGCTAGGACTAGCGGGAACAATGAGCAGTTCTTC. It yields the protein CASSVARTSGNNEQFF.

This clone was counted a single time. This rearrangement joins TRBV19 to TRBJ2-1, with TRBD2 identical over 9 bases. The CDR3 spans 19 residues. V shed 3 bases and J 6 bases; nucleotides not matched to a gene: 18. CDR1 is LNHDA and CDR2 is SQIVND in the germline V gene (reference sequence). The CDR3, as DNA: TGTGCCAGTAGTATGTGGCGGGAGGGCCGGTTCCCGGTACGCAATGAGCAGTTCTTC. Translating gives CASSMWREGRFPVRNEQFF. The entire variable domain, with the rest obtained from reference TRBV19 and TRBJ2-1, is as follows: DGGITQSPKYLFRKEGQNVTLSCEQNLNHDAMYWYRQDPGQGLRLIYYSQIVNDFQKGDIAEGYSVSREKKESFPLTVTSAQKNPTAFYLCASSMWREGRFPVRNEQFFGPGTRLTVL.

V gene TRBV19 combines with J gene TRBJ2-1; 9 bases line up with TRBD1. The CDR3 is made up of 16 amino acids. The germline gives CDR1 LNHDA, CDR2 SQIVND (reference sequence). J gave up 6 bases and V 6 bases, and 12 bases lay outside the gene matches. Written as DNA, the CDR3 is TGTGCCAGTAGACGAGCTGCCGGGACAGGGATCAATGAGCAGTTCTTC. Amino acid sequence: CASRRAAGTGINEQFF.

The rearrangement joins TRBV7-8 to TRBJ2-2; perhaps TRBD1 as D (5 bases). The germline V gene has CDR1 SGHVS and CDR2 FQNEAQ. The CDR3 covers 17 residues. V dropped 5 bases and J dropped 1 base, with 17 bases sitting between them. DNA of the CDR3: TGTGCCAGCAGCGGAAGGTGGAGTCAGGGGAACACCGGGGAGCTGTTTTTT. Its translation is CASSGRWSQGNTGELFF.

CDR3 in amino acids: CASSYTPRTEAFF. CDR3 coding DNA: TGTGCCAGCAGTTACACCCCTCGGACTGAAGCTTTCTTT. V gene TRBV6-5 combines with J gene TRBJ1-1; no firm D call. V was clipped by 2 bases and J by 5 bases, with 9 bases between them. The CDR3 covers 13 residues. Germline-derived CDR1 and CDR2 are MNHEY and SVGAGI.

As DNA, the CDR3 is TGTGCCAGCAGTGTCACTAGCGTTCGGGAGACCCAGTACTTC. It encodes CASSVTSVRETQYF. The rearrangement uses TRBV2 and TRBJ2-5; 7 bases match TRBD2. CDR1 and CDR2 from the germline V gene are SNHLY and FYNNEI. CDR3 size: 14 residues. V was clipped by 4 bases and J by 5 bases; unmatched bases: 7. Supplemented by reference TRBV2 and TRBJ2-5, the full variable domain reads EPEVTQTPSHQVTQMGQEVILRCVPISNHLYFYWYRQILGQKVEFLVSFYNNEISEKSEIFDDQFSVERPDGSNFTLKIRSTKLEDSAMYFCASSVTSVRETQYFGPGTRLLVL.

The genes are TRBV11-3 and TRBJ2-5; 8 bases are shared with TRBD1. Looked up from germline, CDR1 is SGHNT and CDR2 is YENEEA. With 4 bases clipped from V and 5 bases from J, the junction kept 9 bases outside the gene matches. This CDR3 has 15 amino acids. CDR3 loop: CASSSGQGSWETQYF. CDR3 DNA sequence: TGTGCCAGCAGCTCAGGACAGGGATCCTGGGAGACCCAGTACTTC.

The V call is TRBV3-1 (or the pseudogene TRBV3-2), the J call TRBJ2-5, with TRBD1 matching over 7 bases. Germline-derived CDR1 and CDR2 are LGHDT and YNNKEL (reference sequence). J was trimmed by 5 bases and V by 5 bases; bases with no gene match: 8. The length of the CDR3 is 14 residues. DNA for the CDR3: TGTGCCAGCAGCGCAAACAGGGGATTCGAGACCCAGTACTTC. This gives the protein CASSANRGFETQYF.

The chain is built from TRBV19 and TRBJ2-7; no definite D call. The germline CDR1 and CDR2 sequences are LNHDA and SQIVND (reference sequence). The CDR3 covers 13 residues. The V end lost 6 bases, the J end lost 1 base, and 10 bases lay between the germline ends. CDR3 DNA sequence: TGTGCCAGTAGGGCCCGGGTGTCCTACGAGCAGTACTTC. Translating it yields CASRARVSYEQYF.

CDR3 sequence: CASSLLAHYEQYF. The CDR3 DNA reads as TGTGCCAGCAGCCTACTAGCCCACTACGAGCAGTACTTC. J is TRBJ2-7 and V is TRBV7-8; perhaps TRBD2 as D (6 bases). The length of the CDR3 is 13 residues. The V and J ends lost 5 bases and 3 bases respectively, with 11 bases between them. Germline V gene data show CDR1 as SGHVS and CDR2 as FQNEAQ.